This paragraph covers one T cell receptor beta chain sequence. Its cognate antigen is unknown. This entry is derived from a study of OX40 agonist ivuxolimab in advanced cancers. Study-wide background: Three patients got partial responses; one had hepatocellular carcinoma and two had cutaneous melanoma.

Study observations and caveats: Partial responders receiving 0.1-3.0 mg/kg showed among the lowest clonal expansion. Within 6 weeks, CD4+ and CD8+ blood T cells expanded clonally at 0.1 to 3.0 mg/kg. CD4+ T cells averaged fewer expanded clones than CD8+ T cells.

The CDR3 has 14 amino acids. The V gene's germline CDR1 is SQVTM and CDR2 ANQGSEA. The V end was cut by 7 bases, the J end by 0 bases, with 15 bases between. TCRdb keeps only in-frame clones here, not all; method: immunoSEQ multiplex PCR. The table has 51,000 or so clones, about four fifths seen once. The source was CD4+ or CD8+ T cells sorted from blood, collected in a trial of the OX40 agonist ivuxolimab. This clonotype originated in an adult with an advanced solid tumor such as melanoma, head and neck, liver or kidney cancer. The chain employs TRBV29-1 and TRBJ2-5, with D possibly matching TRBD2 (7 bases). The DNA for the CDR3 is TGCAGCGCCGCAGGGAGGGGGTACCAAGAGACCCAGTACTTC. Residues: CSAAGRGYQETQYF.